The 12 T cell receptor beta chains listed next were all sequenced from one sample in a study of control samples from healthy donors and cancer patients. Sequencing used immunoSEQ multiplex PCR; TCRdb keeps in-frame clones, though not all of them. There are over 150,000 clones in the sample; 85% to 95% occur only once, and about 5.2% lies in the top ten. Sequenced material: blood. The receptors shown here come from a man aged 35-49 years in good health.

This chain joins TRBV4-3 and TRBJ2-5; TRBD1 matches 8 bases. The CDR3 sequence is 15 residues long. In germline, CDR1 is LGHNA, CDR2 YSLEER. The J segment lost 4 bases and the V segment lost 0 bases, leaving 4 bases of the junction unmatched. The CDR3 region is CASSQESTGVETQYF. The CDR3 DNA reads TGCGCCAGCAGCCAAGAATCGACAGGGGTAGAGACCCAGTACTTC.

This chain connects TRBV19 to TRBJ2-6; TRBD1 might be the D (6 bases). From germline, CDR1 is LNHDA and CDR2 SQIVND (reference sequence). Trimming shortened V by 4 bases and J by 0 bases, and 16 bases separated the two germline ends. The CDR3 consists of 18 residues. The CDR3 coding sequence is TGTGCCAGTAGTAACCCCCCAGGGGTGGTCTCTGGGGCCAACGTCCTGACTTTC. This translates into CASSNPPGVVSGANVLTF.

CDR3 residues: CASSPGQGNNYGYTF. CDR3 sequence (DNA): TGTGCCAGCTCACCAGGACAGGGAAATAACTATGGCTACACCTTC. This rearrangement joins TRBV18 to TRBJ1-2; TRBD1 aligns across 8 bases. The CDR3 contains 15 residues. V shed 2 bases and J 1 base; nucleotides not matched to a gene: 3. The germline gives CDR1 KGHSH, CDR2 LQKENI.

The chain joins TRBV2 to TRBJ2-4; 7 nucleotides match TRBD2. The V segment lost 0 bases and the J segment 6 bases; nucleotides outside the gene matches: 8. The CDR3 is made up of 16 amino acids. Germline V lookup: CDR1 SNHLY, CDR2 FYNNEI. CDR3 nucleotides: TGTGCCAGCAGTGAAGCCGAGCGGGGTGATTTAAACATTCAGTACTTC. This codes for CASSEAERGDLNIQYF.

The chain couples TRBV7-9 to TRBJ2-7; possible D gene TRBD2, 6 bases. This CDR3 comprises 13 residues. V lost 5 bases and J 9 bases, leaving 17 bases between the germline ends. The germline CDR1 and CDR2 sequences are SEHNR and FQNEAQ (reference sequence). The DNA of the CDR3 is TGTGCCAGCAGCCCCGCTGTAGTGGGGGGGCAGTACTTC. This codes for CASSPAVVGGQYF. Looking up the rest from reference TRBV7-9 and TRBJ2-7 gives the full variable domain: DTGVSQNPRHKITKRGQNVTFRCDPISEHNRLYWYRQTLGQGPEFLTYFQNEAQLEKSRLLSDRFSAERPKGSFSTLEIQRTEQGDSAMYLCASSPAVVGGQYFGPGTRLTVT.

A single count supports this clone. The genes are TRBV5-1 and TRBJ1-2; TRBD1 is a possible D gene (6 bases). The CDR3 runs to 13 residues. V was clipped by 5 bases and J by 4 bases, with 12 bases between them. Germline CDR1 reads SGHRS; CDR2 reads YFSETQ. The chain's CDR3 is CASRTDSFYGYTF. In nucleotides, the CDR3 is TGCGCCAGCAGGACGGACAGCTTCTATGGCTACACCTTC.

The chain is built from TRBV2 and TRBJ1-5; D is unclear. The V gene lost 5 bases and the J gene lost 0 bases, with 8 bases spanning the gap. Germline V gene lookup returns CDR1 SNHLY and CDR2 FYNNEI. The CDR3 loop spans 14 amino acids. In DNA, the CDR3 is TGTGCCAGCAGTTGGCGCCGTAGCAATCAGCCCCAGCATTTT. Translated: CASSWRRSNQPQHF. Variable domain in full (rest from reference TRBV2 and TRBJ1-5): EPEVTQTPSHQVTQMGQEVILRCVPISNHLYFYWYRQILGQKVEFLVSFYNNEISEKSEIFDDQFSVERPDGSNFTLKIRSTKLEDSAMYFCASSWRRSNQPQHFGDGTRLSIL.

The J gene is TRBJ2-5, the V gene TRBV7-2; the match to TRBD2 covers 8 bases. The CDR3 spans 14 residues. Germline CDR1 reads SGHTA; CDR2 reads FQGNSA. J was trimmed by 8 bases and V by 1 base; bases with no gene match: 6. The CDR3 DNA reads as TGTGCCAGCAGCTTAGGGTTCGGGGGGGGCACCCAGTACTTC. Amino acids: CASSLGFGGGTQYF.

The gene calls are TRBV6-1 and TRBJ1-2; D remains ambiguous. CDR3 size: 14 residues. V lost 0 bases, J lost 4 bases, and 9 bases lay in between. In germline, CDR1 is MNHNS, CDR2 SASEGT. In DNA form, the CDR3 reads TGTGCCAGCAGTGAAGCCGGGCTATTCTATGGCTACACCTTC. Translation: CASSEAGLFYGYTF.

The rearrangement joins TRBV18 to TRBJ1-4; D not resolved. The CDR3 length is 13 residues. Trimming took 4 bases from V and 7 from J, leaving 10 bases between them. Germline lookup yields CDR1 KGHSH and CDR2 LQKENI. The DNA for the CDR3 is TGTGCCAGCTCACTAGACTGGGGTGAAAAACTGTTTTTT. Protein product: CASSLDWGEKLFF.

The chain links TRBV9 to TRBJ2-3, with TRBD2 matching 7 bases. Looked up from germline, CDR1 is SGDLS and CDR2 is YYNGEE. Germline trimming cut 4 bases from V and 2 bases from J; bases unmatched to any gene: 10. The CDR3 is 16 amino acids. Written as DNA, the CDR3 is TGTGCCAGCAGCCCCGAGGGGCGGGGGTTCACAGATACGCAGTATTTT. It is translated as CASSPEGRGFTDTQYF.

The CDR3, as DNA: TGTGCCAGCAGGCCGGGACAGGGAACCCTCTACGAGCAGTACTTC. Protein sequence: CASRPGQGTLYEQYF. This rearrangement joins TRBV7-6 to TRBJ2-7; TRBD1 matches 9 bases. The CDR3 sequence is 15 residues long. Germline assignment: CDR1 SGHVS and CDR2 FNYEAQ. V was clipped by 6 bases and J by 3 bases; unmatched bases: 9.